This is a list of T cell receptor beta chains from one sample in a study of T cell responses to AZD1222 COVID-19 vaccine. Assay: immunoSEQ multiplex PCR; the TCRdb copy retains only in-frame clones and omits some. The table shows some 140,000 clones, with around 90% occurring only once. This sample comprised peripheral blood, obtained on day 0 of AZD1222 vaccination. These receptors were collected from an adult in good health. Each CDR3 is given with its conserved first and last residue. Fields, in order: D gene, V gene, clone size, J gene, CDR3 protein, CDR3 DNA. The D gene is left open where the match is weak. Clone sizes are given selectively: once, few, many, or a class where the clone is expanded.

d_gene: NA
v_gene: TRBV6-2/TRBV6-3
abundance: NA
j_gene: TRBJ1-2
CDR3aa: CASSDPGTTDGYTF
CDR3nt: TGTGCCAGCAGTGACCCGGGAACCACTGATGGCTACACCTTC

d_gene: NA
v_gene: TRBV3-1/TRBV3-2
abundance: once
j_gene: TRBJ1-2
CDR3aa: CASSQGGNGYTF
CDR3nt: TGTGCCAGCAGCCAAGGGGGTAACGGCTACACCTTC

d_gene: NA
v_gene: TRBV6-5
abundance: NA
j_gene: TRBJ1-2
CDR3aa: CASRVGGVGYTF
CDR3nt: TGTGCCAGCCGGGTAGGGGGAGTTGGCTACACCTTC

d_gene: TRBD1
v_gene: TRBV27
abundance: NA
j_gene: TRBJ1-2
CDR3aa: CASSAQGGNYGYTF
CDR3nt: TGTGCCAGCAGTGCACAAGGGGGCAACTATGGCTACACCTTC

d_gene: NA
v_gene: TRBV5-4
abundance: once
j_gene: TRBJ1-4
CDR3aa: CASSLGPNEKLFF
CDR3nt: TGTGCCAGCAGTTTGGGACCTAATGAAAAACTGTTTTTT

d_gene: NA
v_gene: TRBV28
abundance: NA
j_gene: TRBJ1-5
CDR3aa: CASSFEGENQPQHF
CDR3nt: TGTGCCAGCAGTTTTGAGGGAGAGAATCAGCCCCAGCATTTT

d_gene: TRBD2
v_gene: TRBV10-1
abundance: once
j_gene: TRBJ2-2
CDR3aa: CASKTSENTGELFF
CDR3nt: TGCGCCAGTAAGACTAGCGAGAACACCGGGGAGCTGTTTTTT

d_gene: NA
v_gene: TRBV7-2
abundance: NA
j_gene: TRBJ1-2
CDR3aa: CASSLDPKTGKNGGYTF
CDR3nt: TGTGCCAGCAGCTTAGACCCCAAAACAGGGAAGAACGGCGGCTACACCTTC

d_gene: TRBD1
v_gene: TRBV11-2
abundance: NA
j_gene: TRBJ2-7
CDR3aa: CASINDRGLGEQYF
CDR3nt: TGTGCCAGCATCAACGACAGGGGGCTTGGGGAGCAGTACTTC

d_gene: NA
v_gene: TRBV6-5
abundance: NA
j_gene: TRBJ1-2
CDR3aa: CASSYLTRGDGYTF
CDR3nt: TGTGCCAGCAGTTACCTCACACGGGGGGATGGCTACACCTTC

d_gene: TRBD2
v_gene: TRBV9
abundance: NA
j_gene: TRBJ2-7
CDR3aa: CASSSGLAGGSFTYEQYF
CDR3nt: TGTGCCAGCAGCTCGGGACTAGCGGGAGGATCCTTCACCTACGAGCAGTACTTC

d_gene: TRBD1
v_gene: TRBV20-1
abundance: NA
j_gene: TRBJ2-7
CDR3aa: CSASVTGAEQYF
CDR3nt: TGCAGTGCTAGTGTTACAGGGGCCGAGCAGTACTTC

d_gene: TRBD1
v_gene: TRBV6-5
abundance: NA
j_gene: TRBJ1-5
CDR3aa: CASRISGQGFQPQHF
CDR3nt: TGTGCCAGCAGGATTTCGGGACAGGGATTTCAGCCCCAGCATTTT

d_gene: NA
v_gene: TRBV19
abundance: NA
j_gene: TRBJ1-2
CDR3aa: CASSITGPYGYTF
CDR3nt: TGTGCCAGTAGTATAACAGGACCCTATGGCTACACCTTC

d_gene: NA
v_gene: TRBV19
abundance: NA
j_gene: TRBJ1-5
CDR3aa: CASGDIQNDQPQHF
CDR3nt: TGTGCCAGTGGGGACATCCAGAACGATCAGCCCCAGCATTTT

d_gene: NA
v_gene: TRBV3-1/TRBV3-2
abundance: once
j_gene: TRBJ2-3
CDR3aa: CASSPAQGTDTQYF
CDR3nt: TGTGCCAGCAGCCCCGCACAGGGCACAGATACGCAGTATTTT

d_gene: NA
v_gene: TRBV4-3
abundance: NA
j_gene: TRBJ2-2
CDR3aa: CASRRSTGELFF
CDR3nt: TGCGCCAGCAGAAGGAGCACCGGGGAGCTGTTTTTT

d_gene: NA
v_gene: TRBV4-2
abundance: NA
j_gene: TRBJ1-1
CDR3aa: CASSLQGTEAFF
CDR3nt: TGTGCCAGCAGCCTCCAGGGAACTGAAGCTTTCTTT

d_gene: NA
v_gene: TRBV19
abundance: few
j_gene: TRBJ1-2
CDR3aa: CASSVRGGGYTF
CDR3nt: TGTGCCAGTAGTGTCAGGGGTGGTGGCTACACCTTC

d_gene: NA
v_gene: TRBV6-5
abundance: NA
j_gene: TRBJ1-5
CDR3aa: CASSSGYQPQHF
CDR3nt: TGTGCCAGCAGTTCGGGGTATCAGCCCCAGCATTTT

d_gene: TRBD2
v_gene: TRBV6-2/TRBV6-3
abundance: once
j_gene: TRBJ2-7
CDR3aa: CASSYLRTSGRNEQYF
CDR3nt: TGTGCCAGCAGCTATCTCCGGACTAGCGGACGGAACGAGCAGTACTTC

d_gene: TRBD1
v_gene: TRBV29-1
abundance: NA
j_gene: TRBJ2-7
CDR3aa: CSARRTGAYEQYF
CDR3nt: TGCAGCGCACGGAGGACAGGGGCCTACGAGCAGTACTTC

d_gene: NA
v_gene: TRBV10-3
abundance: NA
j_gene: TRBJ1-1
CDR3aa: CAIRGVGNTEAFF
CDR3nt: TGTGCCATCAGGGGGGTCGGGAACACTGAAGCTTTCTTT

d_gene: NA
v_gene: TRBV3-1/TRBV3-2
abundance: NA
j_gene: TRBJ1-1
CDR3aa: CASVRNTEAFF
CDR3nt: TGTGCCAGCGTCAGAAACACTGAAGCTTTCTTT

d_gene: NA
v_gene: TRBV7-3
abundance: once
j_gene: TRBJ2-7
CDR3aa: CASSYRPDLEEQYF
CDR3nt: TGTGCCAGCAGCTACAGACCGGACCTGGAAGAGCAGTACTTC

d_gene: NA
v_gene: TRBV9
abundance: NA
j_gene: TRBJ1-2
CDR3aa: CASSVAGTNVYGYTF
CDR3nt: TGTGCCAGCAGCGTAGCGGGCACCAACGTCTATGGCTACACCTTC

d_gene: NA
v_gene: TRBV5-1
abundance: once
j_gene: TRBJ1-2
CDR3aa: CASSLEQGGRAPNGYTF
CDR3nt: TGCGCCAGCAGCTTGGAACAAGGTGGCAGGGCTCCAAATGGCTACACCTTC

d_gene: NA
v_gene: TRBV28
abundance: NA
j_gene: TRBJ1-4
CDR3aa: CASSFDEKLFF
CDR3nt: TGTGCCAGCAGTTTTGACGAAAAACTGTTTTTT

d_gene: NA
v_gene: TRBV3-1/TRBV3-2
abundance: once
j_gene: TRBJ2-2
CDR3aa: CASSLMAGLNTGELFF
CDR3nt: TGTGCCAGCAGCCTAATGGCGGGGTTGAACACCGGGGAGCTGTTTTTT

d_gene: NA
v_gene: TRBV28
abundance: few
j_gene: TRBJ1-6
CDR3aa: CASRPATHWDSPLHF
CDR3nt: TGTGCCAGCAGGCCCGCCACCCACTGGGATTCACCCCTCCACTTT

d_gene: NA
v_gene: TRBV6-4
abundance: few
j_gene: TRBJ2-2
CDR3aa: CASRRTGELFF
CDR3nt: TGTGCCAGCAGACGAACCGGGGAGCTGTTTTTT

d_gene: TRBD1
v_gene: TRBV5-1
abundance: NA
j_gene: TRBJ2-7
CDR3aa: CASSFGDSSYEQYF
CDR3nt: TGCGCCAGCAGCTTTGGGGACAGCTCCTACGAGCAGTACTTC

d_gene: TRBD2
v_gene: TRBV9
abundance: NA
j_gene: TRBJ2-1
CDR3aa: CASSVRTSGGAGQFF
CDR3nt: TGTGCCAGCAGCGTAAGGACTAGCGGGGGGGCCGGGCAGTTCTTC

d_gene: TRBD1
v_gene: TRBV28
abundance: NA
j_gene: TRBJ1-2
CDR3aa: CASSYRGARAGSTF
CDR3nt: TGTGCCAGCAGTTACAGGGGGGCGCGCGCGGGGAGCACCTTC

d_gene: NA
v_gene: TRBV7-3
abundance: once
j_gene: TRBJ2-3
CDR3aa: CASSLTRGEADTQYF
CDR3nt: TGTGCCAGCAGCTTAACCCGCGGGGAGGCAGATACGCAGTATTTT

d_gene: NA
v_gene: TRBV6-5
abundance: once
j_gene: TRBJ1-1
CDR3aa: CASSLLTVMNTEAFF
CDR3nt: TGTGCCAGCAGCCTACTGACAGTCATGAACACTGAAGCTTTCTTT

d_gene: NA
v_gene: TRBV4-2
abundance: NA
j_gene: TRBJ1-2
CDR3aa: CASSQDRTDLYYGYTF
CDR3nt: TGTGCCAGCAGCCAAGATAGAACGGATTTGTACTATGGCTACACCTTC

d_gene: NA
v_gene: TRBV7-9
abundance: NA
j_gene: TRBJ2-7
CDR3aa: CASSLALGSSYEQYF
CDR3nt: TGTGCCAGCAGCTTAGCGCTGGGCAGCTCCTACGAGCAGTACTTC

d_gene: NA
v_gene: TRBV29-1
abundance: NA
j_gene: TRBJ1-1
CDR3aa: CSGRGLNRGEAFF
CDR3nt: TGCAGCGGACGGGGGTTAAACCGGGGTGAAGCTTTCTTT

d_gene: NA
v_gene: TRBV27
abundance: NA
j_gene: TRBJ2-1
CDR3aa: CASRTRDPNEQFF
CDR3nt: TGTGCCAGCAGGACCCGGGACCCGAATGAGCAGTTCTTC

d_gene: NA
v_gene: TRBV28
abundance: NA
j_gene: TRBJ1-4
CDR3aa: CASSFASLGVGGEKLFF
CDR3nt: TGTGCCAGCAGTTTTGCTTCGTTGGGGGTCGGGGGTGAAAAACTGTTTTTT